These 9 T cell receptor beta chains share one sample of origin, sequenced in a study of cytomegalovirus exposure and HLA in healthy donors. PCR used 60 Vbeta primers and 13 Jbeta primers. Only in-frame clones appear in the TCRdb table, and some are missing; sequencing was by immunoSEQ multiplex PCR. The repertoire holds around 130,000 clones, with around 82% as singletons. The sequenced material came from PBMCs. The receptors here all came from a man aged 50-59 years in good health and CMV-seronegative.

The chain recombines TRBV7-6 with TRBJ1-1; a possible D gene is TRBD1 (6 bases). The CDR3 has 14 amino acids. V was clipped by 6 bases and J by 1 base, with 12 bases between them. The germline V gene encodes CDR1 SGHVS and CDR2 FNYEAQ. CDR3 sequence: CASSPGVPNTEAFF. The CDR3 DNA reads as TGTGCCAGCAGTCCAGGGGTCCCGAACACTGAAGCTTTCTTT.

V is TRBV28 and J is TRBJ2-7, with a possible D match to TRBD2 (6 bases). V gave up 6 bases and J gave up 2 bases, with 14 bases separating them. Germline V CDR1 and CDR2: MDHEN, SYDVKM. This CDR3 contains 14 residues. Written as DNA, the CDR3 is TGTGCCAGCAGGACCGGGAGCGGACCCTACGAGCAGTACTTC. Its translation is CASRTGSGPYEQYF.

The CDR3 loop is CAINPIRGPQDEQFF. Written as DNA, the CDR3 is TGTGCCATCAACCCGATTCGGGGTCCCCAAGATGAGCAGTTCTTC. The gene calls are TRBV28 and TRBJ2-1; possibly TRBD2 for D (5 bases). The CDR3 has 15 residues. Trimming took off 10 bases at V and 8 bases at J, with 24 bases between the two ends. Germline-derived CDR1 and CDR2 are MDHEN and SYDVKM.

This chain links TRBV5-1 with TRBJ1-1, with a weak D call TRBD1 (5 bases). The CDR3 sequence is 14 residues long. From germline, CDR1 is SGHRS and CDR2 YFSETQ. V was shortened by 2 bases and J by 2 bases, with 10 bases between the two germline ends. CDR3 coding DNA: TGCGCCAGCAGCTTCGGGGGAGACAACACTGAAGCTTTCTTT. Translating gives CASSFGGDNTEAFF.

The sample holds a few counts of this clone. The chain recombines TRBV27 with TRBJ2-1; no clear D. This CDR3 comprises 15 residues. V dropped 8 bases and J dropped 0 bases, with 14 bases sitting between them. Germline values: CDR1 MNHEY, CDR2 SMNVEV (reference sequence). The CDR3 bases are TGTGCCAGCGCGACATCTCAGAGCTCCTACAATGAGCAGTTCTTC. Protein: CASATSQSSYNEQFF.

The chain couples TRBV7-8 to TRBJ2-1; D is possibly TRBD2 (6 bases). Trimming shortened V by 5 bases and J by 5 bases, and 16 bases separated the two germline ends. Germline CDR1 and CDR2: SGHVS and FQNEAQ. The CDR3 length is 15 residues. CDR3 region: CASSIRRDSDNEQFF. Written as DNA, the CDR3 is TGTGCCAGCAGCATTAGGAGGGACTCTGACAATGAGCAGTTCTTC.

The CDR3 DNA sequence: TGTGCCAGCAGCTTGGCGACTAACACAGATACGCAGTATTTT. Amino acid sequence: CASSLATNTDTQYF. The chain uses TRBV11-2 and TRBJ2-3; the D gene is possibly TRBD2 (5 bases). CDR3 length: 14 residues. CDR1 is SGHAT, CDR2 FQNNGV, per germline. V shed 3 bases and J shed 2 bases, with 9 bases lying between them.

This clone showed up just a few times. The chain uses TRBV11-2 and TRBJ1-1, with unresolved D. V lost 0 bases to trimming and J lost 1 base, with 3 bases between them. Germline assignment: CDR1 SGHAT and CDR2 FQNNGV. There are 13 residues in the CDR3. The CDR3 sequence: CASSLDGNTEAFF. The DNA of the CDR3 is TGTGCCAGCAGCTTAGACGGGAACACTGAAGCTTTCTTT.

This clone has just one count. The V and J genes are TRBV7-2 and TRBJ2-2, with TRBD2 matching over 8 bases. This CDR3 spans 15 amino acids. J lost 4 bases, V lost 4 bases, and 5 bases had no gene match. The germline V gene has CDR1 SGHTA and CDR2 FQGNSA. CDR3 DNA: TGTGCCAGCAGCTGGCGGGCGGGAGGCACCGGGGAGCTGTTTTTT. It yields the protein CASSWRAGGTGELFF.